This TCR beta chain came from a study of OX40 agonist ivuxolimab in advanced cancers. Study-wide background: Ivuxolimab, an antibody that agonizes OX40 (CD134), was administered to the patients. A mean age of about 59 years, range about 20 to 79, was recorded, and under 85% were male.

Clones were sequenced by immunoSEQ multiplex PCR, and TCRdb holds only the in-frame ones, with some missing. Among about 94,000 clones listed, about nine tenths were seen once. V lost 1 base and J lost 5; bases outside the gene matches: 7. Germline V gives CDR1 SGHAT, CDR2 FQNNGV. This CDR3 has 15 residues. Sample: CD4+ or CD8+ T cells sorted from blood, taken in a trial of the OX40 agonist ivuxolimab. This TCR derives from an adult with an advanced solid tumor such as melanoma, head and neck, liver or kidney cancer. V gene TRBV11-2 combines with J gene TRBJ1-2; 7 bases line up with TRBD1. The CDR3 DNA reads TGTGCCAGCAGCTTAGCTCCCTCAGGGGGGTATGGCTACACCTTC. Its protein is CASSLAPSGGYGYTF.